The present entry profiles one T cell receptor (beta chain) with its context. The sample comes from a study of blood T cell repertoires in COVID-19. Background on the study: The United States, Italy and Spain supplied acute and convalescent COVID-19 samples. Sample material is recorded as cDNA or gDNA derived from T cells, B-cell-depleted T cells, or PBMCs.

Germline CDR1 SGHTS, CDR2 YDEGEE. The CDR3 is 15 residues long. Between the trimmed V and J ends, which lost 0 bases and 0 bases, there was a span of 9 bases. In the original analysis: The assay estimated nucleated cells by amplifying reference gene primers. Here immunoSEQ multiplex PCR was the method, and the copy in TCRdb shows in-frame clones only, minus some. V, J and clone size are those of that table, while D and trimming were read from the DNA. The sample has some 150,000 clones; approximately 80% are singletons. The material sequenced was peripheral blood. This TCR was sampled from a man aged 60 to 69 with acute or convalescent COVID-19. The chain uses TRBV5-8 and TRBJ1-1; possible D gene TRBD1, 5 bases. CDR3 protein: CASSLVGGVNTEAFF. The DNA for the CDR3 is TGTGCCAGCAGCTTGGTTGGGGGGGTGAACACTGAAGCTTTCTTT.